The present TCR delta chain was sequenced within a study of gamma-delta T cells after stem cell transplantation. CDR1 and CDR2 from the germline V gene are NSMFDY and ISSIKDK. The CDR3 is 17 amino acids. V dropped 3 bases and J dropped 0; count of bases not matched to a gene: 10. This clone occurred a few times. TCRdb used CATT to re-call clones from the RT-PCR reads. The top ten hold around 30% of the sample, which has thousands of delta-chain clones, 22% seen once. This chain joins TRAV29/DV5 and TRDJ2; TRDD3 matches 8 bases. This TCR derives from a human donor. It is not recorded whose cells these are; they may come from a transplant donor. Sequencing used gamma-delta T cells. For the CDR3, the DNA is TGTGCAGCAACAAACGCTTGGGGGATCCCTTTGACAGCACAACTCTTCTTT. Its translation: CAATNAWGIPLTAQLFF.